The clone carrying this T cell receptor (beta chain) has ten or more counts. Its antigen is currently unknown. Unmatched junction bases numbered 4, after V lost 1 base and J lost 7 bases. The CDR3 spans 14 residues. The V gene's germline CDR1 is SGHRS and CDR2 YFSETQ. Semi-nested PCR with Nested Universal Primer A followed constant-region reverse priming of full-length variable regions. TCRdb re-called the 5' RACE reads with MiXCR, one entry per CDR3 protein. Among around 55,000 distinct CDR3 sequences listed, about 20% were seen once. Treg sorting used a CD4+CD25+CD127-/low gate. Regarding the study as a whole: Tumor Tregs overlapped most with tumor, then blood, naive CD4+ cells. Tumor memory CD4+ T cell TCR gene usage was found to cluster with blood and lymph node memory CD4+ cells and with lymph node naive CD4+ cells. The larger-cohort validation was restricted to a single TCR beta V-J rearrangement rather than whole repertoires.

The V gene is TRBV5-1, the J gene TRBJ2-1; TRBD2 matches 8 bases. The sample was tumor-infiltrating Tregs sorted from the breast tumor. The TCR comes from a female donor with breast cancer. The chain's CDR3 is CASSLNPGGNEQFF. The DNA for the CDR3 is TGCGCCAGCAGCTTGAATCCGGGAGGGAATGAGCAGTTCTTC.